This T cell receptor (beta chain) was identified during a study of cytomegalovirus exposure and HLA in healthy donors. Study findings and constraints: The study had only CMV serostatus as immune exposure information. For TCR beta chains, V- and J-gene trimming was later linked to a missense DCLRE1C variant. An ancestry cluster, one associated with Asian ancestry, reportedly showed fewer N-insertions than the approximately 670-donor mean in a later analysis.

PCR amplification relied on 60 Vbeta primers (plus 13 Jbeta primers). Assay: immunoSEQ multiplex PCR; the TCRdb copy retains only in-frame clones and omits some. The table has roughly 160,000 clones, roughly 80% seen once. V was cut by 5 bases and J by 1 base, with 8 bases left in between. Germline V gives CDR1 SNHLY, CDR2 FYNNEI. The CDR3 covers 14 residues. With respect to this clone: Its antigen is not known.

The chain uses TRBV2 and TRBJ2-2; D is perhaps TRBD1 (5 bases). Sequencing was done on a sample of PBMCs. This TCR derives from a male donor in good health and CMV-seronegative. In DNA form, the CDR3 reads TGTGCCAGCAGTTTTACAGGGAACACCGGGGAGCTGTTTTTT. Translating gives CASSFTGNTGELFF.